The rows below give T cell receptor beta chains drawn from one sample of a study of cytomegalovirus exposure and HLA in healthy donors. Sequenced by immunoSEQ multiplex PCR; TCRdb stores in-frame clones only, minus some. The sample consists of 150,000 or so clones, approximately 80% of them appearing once. Sequencing was performed on PBMCs. Source of these receptors: a man aged 18 to 29 in good health and CMV-seropositive. Each CDR3 is given with its conserved first and last residue. The order of the fields is J gene, D gene, clone size, V gene, CDR3 protein, CDR3 DNA. A D gene is named only where the DNA matches it firmly. Expanded clones are given a class, and other clones once, few, many or no size at all.

TRBJ2-7 | - | - | TRBV5-5 | CASSSAGGNEQYF | TGTGCCAGCAGCTCCGCCGGGGGAAACGAGCAGTACTTC
TRBJ2-7 | - | - | TRBV5-4 | CASSPSQQPYEQYF | TGTGCCAGCAGTCCTTCACAGCAACCCTACGAGCAGTACTTC
TRBJ2-7 | - | - | TRBV5-4 | CASSLMVAGEQYF | TGTGCCAGCAGCTTGATGGTGGCGGGGGAGCAGTACTTC
TRBJ1-2 | - | - | TRBV9 | CASSLDSGYGYTF | TGTGCCAGCAGCTTAGACAGCGGATATGGCTACACCTTC
TRBJ1-1 | - | few | TRBV4-1 | CASSSPQGEAFF | TGCGCCAGCAGCTCCCCACAGGGTGAAGCTTTCTTT
TRBJ2-1 | - | - | TRBV15 | CATRRTAGLYNEQFF | TGTGCCACCAGACGGACGGCGGGGTTATACAATGAGCAGTTCTTC
TRBJ2-7 | TRBD1 | once | TRBV6-1 | CASSPGEDRVYEQYF | TGTGCCAGCAGCCCCGGGGAGGACAGGGTCTACGAGCAGTACTTC
TRBJ2-3 | TRBD2 | - | TRBV4-2 | CASSQAAAGGTDTQYF | TGTGCCAGCAGCCAAGCCGCAGCGGGAGGCACAGATACGCAGTATTTT
TRBJ1-1 | TRBD1 | - | TRBV10-1 | CASRRGLNTEAFF | TGCGCCAGCAGGAGGGGGCTTAACACTGAAGCTTTCTTT
TRBJ1-1 | - | - | TRBV6-5 | CASSYSGGTEAFF | TGTGCCAGCAGTTACTCAGGAGGAACTGAAGCTTTCTTT
TRBJ2-2 | - | - | TRBV7-3 | CASSLIGGELFF | TGTGCCAGCAGCTTAATTGGGGGCGAGCTGTTTTTT
TRBJ2-6 | - | - | TRBV19 | CASSINSGANVLTF | TGTGCCAGTAGTATTAACAGTGGGGCCAACGTCCTGACTTTC
TRBJ1-4 | - | few | TRBV19 | CASSSGSLNEKLFF | TGTGCCAGTAGTTCGGGGTCCCTTAATGAAAAACTGTTTTTT
TRBJ2-3 | - | - | TRBV5-1 | CASSVVVGAMTDTQYF | TGCGCCAGCAGCGTGGTCGTGGGGGCTATGACAGATACGCAGTATTTT
TRBJ2-2 | - | - | TRBV9 | CASAQRTRGDGELFF | TGTGCCAGCGCCCAGCGAACTAGAGGAGACGGGGAGCTGTTTTTT
TRBJ2-7 | - | few | TRBV7-9 | CASSLLGYEQYF | TGTGCCAGCAGCTTACTAGGATACGAGCAGTACTTC
TRBJ2-2 | - | - | TRBV4-2 | CASSQVLASGGALTGELFF | TGTGCCAGCAGCCAAGTGTTGGCTAGTGGGGGGGCTTTGACCGGGGAGCTGTTTTTT
TRBJ2-5 | TRBD2 | - | TRBV5-4 | CASSSLAGAAQETQYF | TGTGCCAGCAGCTCCTTAGCGGGAGCGGCCCAAGAGACCCAGTACTTC
TRBJ2-5 | TRBD2 | few | TRBV11-2 | CASSSQTSGYQETQYF | TGTGCCAGCAGCTCTCAGACTAGCGGGTACCAAGAGACCCAGTACTTC
TRBJ2-7 | - | - | TRBV11-2 | CASSLPTENHPSYEQYF | TGTGCCAGCAGCCTACCGACAGAGAACCACCCCTCCTACGAGCAGTACTTC
TRBJ1-3 | TRBD1 | - | TRBV28 | CASRFRDRRNTIYF | TGTGCCAGCAGGTTCCGGGACAGGAGAAACACCATATATTTT
TRBJ2-1 | TRBD2 | - | TRBV10-1 | CASSGELAGGVGEQFF | TGCGCCAGCAGTGGGGAACTAGCGGGAGGAGTTGGTGAGCAGTTCTTC
TRBJ2-4 | TRBD1 | - | TRBV28 | CASSSRTGNKNIQYF | TGTGCCAGCAGTTCCCGGACAGGGAACAAAAACATTCAGTACTTC
TRBJ2-7 | - | - | TRBV19 | CASSLVGGPSYEQYF | TGTGCCAGTAGTCTGGTGGGGGGGCCGTCCTACGAGCAGTACTTC
TRBJ2-1 | TRBD1 | once | TRBV4-1 | CASSQRVRGLYNEQFF | TGCGCCAGCAGCCAACGGGTCAGGGGGCTATACAATGAGCAGTTCTTC
TRBJ1-2 | - | - | TRBV10-3 | CAISVEGTLGYTF | TGTGCCATCAGTGTGGAGGGGACCCTTGGCTACACCTTC
TRBJ2-1 | TRBD1 | - | TRBV6-6 | CASIQDRAGNEQFF | TGTGCCAGCATCCAGGACAGGGCCGGGAATGAGCAGTTCTTC
TRBJ1-2 | TRBD1 | - | TRBV28 | CASSFPHRGPHGYTF | TGTGCCAGCAGTTTTCCCCACAGGGGCCCCCATGGCTACACCTTC
TRBJ1-1 | TRBD1 | once | TRBV28 | CASSPGQGAGRAFF | TGTGCCAGCAGTCCCGGACAGGGGGCAGGGAGGGCTTTCTTT
TRBJ2-5 | - | - | TRBV6-6 | CASSSQGAQETQYF | TGTGCCAGCAGTTCACAGGGAGCACAAGAGACCCAGTACTTC
TRBJ1-2 | TRBD1 | - | TRBV6-1 | CASGDRGYGYTF | TGTGCCAGCGGTGACAGGGGCTATGGCTACACCTTC
TRBJ2-1 | - | - | TRBV29-1 | CSVEGEIEAYRNEQFF | TGCAGCGTTGAAGGGGAGATTGAGGCCTATCGTAATGAGCAGTTCTTC
TRBJ1-1 | - | - | TRBV4-2 | CASSQDRQLGTEAFF | TGTGCCAGCAGCCAAGATCGACAGCTGGGCACTGAAGCTTTCTTT
TRBJ1-2 | - | - | TRBV5-1 | CASSFLRGTDGYTF | TGCGCCAGCAGCTTCCTCAGGGGAACGGATGGCTACACCTTC
TRBJ1-5 | - | - | TRBV4-1 | CASSPTLQSNQPQHF | TGCGCCAGCAGCCCCACGTTACAAAGCAATCAGCCCCAGCATTTT
TRBJ2-2 | TRBD1 | - | TRBV19 | CASTPADRVTGELFF | TGTGCCAGTACCCCGGCGGACAGGGTCACCGGGGAGCTGTTTTTT
TRBJ2-4 | - | - | TRBV4-3 | CASSLGEGGIQYF | TGCGCCAGCAGCCTAGGAGAGGGAGGCATTCAGTACTTC
TRBJ2-1 | - | - | TRBV6-4 | CASSERPTGDNEQFF | TGTGCCAGCAGTGAGAGGCCAACCGGAGACAATGAGCAGTTCTTC
TRBJ2-7 | - | - | TRBV5-1 | CASSLLGGSGEQYF | TGCGCCAGCAGCTTGTTGGGGGGTTCTGGGGAGCAGTACTTC
TRBJ2-7 | TRBD1 | - | TRBV5-1 | CASSNRDSGEQYF | TGCGCCAGCAGCAACCGGGACAGCGGCGAGCAGTACTTC
TRBJ2-2 | TRBD1 | - | TRBV19 | CASAGTGMAGELFF | TGTGCCAGCGCCGGGACAGGAATGGCCGGGGAGCTGTTTTTT
TRBJ1-1 | - | - | TRBV12-5 | CASGLFQRGGIPMNTEAFF | TGTGCTAGTGGTTTGTTCCAAAGGGGAGGTATTCCGATGAACACTGAAGCTTTCTTT
TRBJ1-5 | - | - | TRBV19 | CASSIGPSAGRSNQPQHF | TGTGCCAGTAGTATAGGGCCCTCGGCGGGCCGGAGCAATCAGCCCCAGCATTTT